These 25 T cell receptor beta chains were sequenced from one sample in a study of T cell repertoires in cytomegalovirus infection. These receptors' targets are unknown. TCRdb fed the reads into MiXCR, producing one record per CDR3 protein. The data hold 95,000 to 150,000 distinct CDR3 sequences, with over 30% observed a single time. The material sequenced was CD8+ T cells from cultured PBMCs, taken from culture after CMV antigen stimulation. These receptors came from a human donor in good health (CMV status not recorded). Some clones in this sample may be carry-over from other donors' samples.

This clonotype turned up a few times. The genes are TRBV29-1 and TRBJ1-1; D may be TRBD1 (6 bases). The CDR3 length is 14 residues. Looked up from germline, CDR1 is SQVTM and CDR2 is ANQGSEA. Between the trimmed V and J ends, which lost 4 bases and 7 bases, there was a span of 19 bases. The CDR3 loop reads CSVAKPGQTGEAFF. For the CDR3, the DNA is TGCAGCGTTGCGAAGCCCGGACAGACTGGTGAAGCTTTCTTT.

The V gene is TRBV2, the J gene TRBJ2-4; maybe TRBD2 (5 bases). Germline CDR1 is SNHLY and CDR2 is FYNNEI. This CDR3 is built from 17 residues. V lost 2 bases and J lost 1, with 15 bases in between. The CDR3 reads CASSEMRNRGAKNIQYF. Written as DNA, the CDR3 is TGTGCCAGCAGTGAAATGCGGAACCGCGGGGCCAAAAACATTCAGTACTTC.

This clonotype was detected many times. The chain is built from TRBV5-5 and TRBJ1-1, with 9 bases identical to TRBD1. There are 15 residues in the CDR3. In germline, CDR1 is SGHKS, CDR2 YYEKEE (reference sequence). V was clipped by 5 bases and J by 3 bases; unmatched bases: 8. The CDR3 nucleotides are TGTGCCAGCAGTCTCCGGAGACAGGGGGACACTGAAGCTTTCTTT. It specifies CASSLRRQGDTEAFF.

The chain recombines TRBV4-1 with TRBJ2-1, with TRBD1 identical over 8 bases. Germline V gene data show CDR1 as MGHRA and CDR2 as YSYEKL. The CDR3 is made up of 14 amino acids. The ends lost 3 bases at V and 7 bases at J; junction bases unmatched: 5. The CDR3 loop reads CASSHPGQANEQFF. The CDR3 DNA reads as TGCGCCAGCAGCCACCCGGGACAGGCTAATGAGCAGTTCTTC.

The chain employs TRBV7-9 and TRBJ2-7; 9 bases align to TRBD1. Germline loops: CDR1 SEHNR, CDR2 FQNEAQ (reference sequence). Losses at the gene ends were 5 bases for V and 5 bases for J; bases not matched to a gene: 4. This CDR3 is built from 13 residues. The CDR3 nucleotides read TGTGCCAGCAGCACGGACAGGGGCAACGAGCAGTACTTC. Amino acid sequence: CASSTDRGNEQYF.

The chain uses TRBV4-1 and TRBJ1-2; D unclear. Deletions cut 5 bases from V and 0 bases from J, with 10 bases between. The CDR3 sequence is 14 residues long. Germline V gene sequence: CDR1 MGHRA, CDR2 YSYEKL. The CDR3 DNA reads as TGCGCCAGCAGCTCCCTGGACTCTAACTATGGCTACACCTTC. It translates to CASSSLDSNYGYTF.

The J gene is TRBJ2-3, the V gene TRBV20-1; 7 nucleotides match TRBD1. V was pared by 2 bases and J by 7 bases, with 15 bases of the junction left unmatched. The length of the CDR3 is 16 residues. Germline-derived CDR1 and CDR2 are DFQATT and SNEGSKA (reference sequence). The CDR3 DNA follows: TGCAGTGCTAGATTATCCGGGACAGTGGGGTTAAATACGCAGTATTTT. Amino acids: CSARLSGTVGLNTQYF.

This chain's CDR3 is CASSDIGGASGQPQHF. CDR3 nucleotide sequence: TGTGCCAGCAGCGACATTGGGGGGGCTAGCGGTCAGCCCCAGCATTTT. The rearrangement uses TRBV7-6 and TRBJ1-5; possibly TRBD1 for D (6 bases). CDR1 SGHVS and CDR2 FNYEAQ come from the germline V gene. This CDR3 comprises 16 residues. The V end lost 5 bases, the J end lost 6 bases, and 20 bases lay between the germline ends.

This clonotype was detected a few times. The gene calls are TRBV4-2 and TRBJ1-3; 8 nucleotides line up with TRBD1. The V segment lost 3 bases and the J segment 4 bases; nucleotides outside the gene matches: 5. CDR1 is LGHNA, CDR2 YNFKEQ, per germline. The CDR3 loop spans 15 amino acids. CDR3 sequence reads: CASSHEQGEGNTIYF. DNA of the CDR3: TGTGCCAGCAGCCATGAACAGGGGGAGGGAAACACCATATATTTT.

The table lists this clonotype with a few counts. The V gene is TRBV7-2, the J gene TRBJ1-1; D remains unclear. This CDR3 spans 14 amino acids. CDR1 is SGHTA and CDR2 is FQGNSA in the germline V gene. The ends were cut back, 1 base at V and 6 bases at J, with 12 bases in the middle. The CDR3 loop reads CASSLVISGPEAFF. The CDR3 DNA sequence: TGTGCCAGCAGCTTAGTTATATCCGGACCTGAAGCTTTCTTT.

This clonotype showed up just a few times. Here the CDR3 reads CASSPGTGDTAFF. The DNA for the CDR3 is TGTGCCAGCAGCCCAGGGACAGGGGACACCGCTTTCTTT. V gene TRBV7-6 combines with J gene TRBJ1-1, with 10 bases aligning to TRBD1. The ends lost 5 bases at V and 11 bases at J; junction bases unmatched: 8. The CDR3 spans 13 residues. Germline V CDR1 and CDR2: SGHVS, FNYEAQ.

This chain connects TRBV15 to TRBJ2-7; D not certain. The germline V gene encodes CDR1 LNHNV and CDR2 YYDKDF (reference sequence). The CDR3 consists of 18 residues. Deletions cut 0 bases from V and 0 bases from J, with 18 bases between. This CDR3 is CATSRDRVRPSISYEQYF. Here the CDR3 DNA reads TGTGCCACCAGCAGAGATAGGGTTAGACCGTCGATCTCCTACGAGCAGTACTTC.

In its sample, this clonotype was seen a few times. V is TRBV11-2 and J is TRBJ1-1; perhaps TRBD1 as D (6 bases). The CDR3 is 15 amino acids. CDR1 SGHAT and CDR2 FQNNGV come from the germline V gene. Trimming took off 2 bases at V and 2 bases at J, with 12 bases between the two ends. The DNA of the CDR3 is TGTGCCAGCAGCTTATACCAGGGGACTAACACTGAAGCTTTCTTT. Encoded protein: CASSLYQGTNTEAFF.

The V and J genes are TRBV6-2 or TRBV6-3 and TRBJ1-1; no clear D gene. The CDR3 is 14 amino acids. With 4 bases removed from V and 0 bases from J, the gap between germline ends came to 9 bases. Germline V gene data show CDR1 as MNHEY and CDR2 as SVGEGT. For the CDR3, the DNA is TGTGCCAGCAGTTTTTCCGGACTGAACACTGAAGCTTTCTTT. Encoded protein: CASSFSGLNTEAFF.

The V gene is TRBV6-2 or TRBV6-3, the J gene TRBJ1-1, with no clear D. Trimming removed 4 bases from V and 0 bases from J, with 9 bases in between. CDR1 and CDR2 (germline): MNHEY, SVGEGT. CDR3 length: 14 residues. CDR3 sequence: CASSWYGLNTEAFF. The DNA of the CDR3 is TGTGCCAGCAGTTGGTACGGCCTGAACACTGAAGCTTTCTTT.

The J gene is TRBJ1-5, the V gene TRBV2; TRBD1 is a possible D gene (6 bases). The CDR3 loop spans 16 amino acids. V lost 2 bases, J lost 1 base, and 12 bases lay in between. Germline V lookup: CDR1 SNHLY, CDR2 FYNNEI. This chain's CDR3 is CASSEQQGGSNQPQHF. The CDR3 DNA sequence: TGTGCCAGCAGTGAACAACAGGGAGGGAGCAATCAGCCCCAGCATTTT.

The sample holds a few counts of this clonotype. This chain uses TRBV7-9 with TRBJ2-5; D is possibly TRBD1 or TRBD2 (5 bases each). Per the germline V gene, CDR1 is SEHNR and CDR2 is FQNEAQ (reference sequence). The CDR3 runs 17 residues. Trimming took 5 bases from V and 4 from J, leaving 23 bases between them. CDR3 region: CASSQTGRAESGETQYF. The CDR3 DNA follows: TGTGCCAGCAGCCAAACAGGCAGGGCAGAAAGCGGAGAGACCCAGTACTTC.

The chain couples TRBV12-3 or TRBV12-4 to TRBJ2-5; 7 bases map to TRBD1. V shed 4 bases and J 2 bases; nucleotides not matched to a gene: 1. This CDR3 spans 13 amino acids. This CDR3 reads CASSSTGQETQYF. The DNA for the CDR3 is TGTGCCAGCAGTTCGACAGGGCAAGAGACCCAGTACTTC.

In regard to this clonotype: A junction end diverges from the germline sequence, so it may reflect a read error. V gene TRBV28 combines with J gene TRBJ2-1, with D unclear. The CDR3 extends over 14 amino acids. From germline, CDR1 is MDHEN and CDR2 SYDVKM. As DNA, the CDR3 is TGTGCCAGCAGTTTAAGCAGGTACTACAATAAGCAGTTCTTC. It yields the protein CASSLSRYYNKQFF.

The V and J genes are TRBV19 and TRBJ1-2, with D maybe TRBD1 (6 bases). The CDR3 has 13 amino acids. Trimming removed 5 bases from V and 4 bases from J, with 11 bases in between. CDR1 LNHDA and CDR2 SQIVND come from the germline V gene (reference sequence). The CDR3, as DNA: TGTGCCAGTAGTTTCGGACAGTTCTATGGCTACACCTTC. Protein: CASSFGQFYGYTF.

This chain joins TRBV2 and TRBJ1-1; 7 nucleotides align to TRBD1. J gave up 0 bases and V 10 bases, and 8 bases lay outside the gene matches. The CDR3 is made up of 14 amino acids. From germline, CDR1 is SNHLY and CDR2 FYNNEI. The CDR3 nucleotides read TGTGCCACGCGACAGGGCATGATGAACACTGAAGCTTTCTTT. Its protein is CATRQGMMNTEAFF.

CDR3 amino acids: CSARQDRVVGTQETQYF. The CDR3 DNA reads TGCAGTGCCAGGCAGGACAGGGTTGTAGGGACCCAAGAGACCCAGTACTTC. The chain carries TRBV20-1 and TRBJ2-5; 8 nucleotides agree with TRBD1. This CDR3 has 17 amino acids. The J segment lost 1 base and the V segment lost 6 bases, leaving 16 bases of the junction unmatched. Germline CDR1 reads DFQATT; CDR2 reads SNEGSKA (reference sequence).

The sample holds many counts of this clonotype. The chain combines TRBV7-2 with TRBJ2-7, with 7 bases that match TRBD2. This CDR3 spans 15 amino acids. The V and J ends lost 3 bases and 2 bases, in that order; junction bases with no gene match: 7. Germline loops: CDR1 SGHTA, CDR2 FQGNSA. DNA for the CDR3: TGTGCCAGCAGCTTTGCTAGCGGCCCGGCCTACGAGCAGTACTTC. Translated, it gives CASSFASGPAYEQYF.

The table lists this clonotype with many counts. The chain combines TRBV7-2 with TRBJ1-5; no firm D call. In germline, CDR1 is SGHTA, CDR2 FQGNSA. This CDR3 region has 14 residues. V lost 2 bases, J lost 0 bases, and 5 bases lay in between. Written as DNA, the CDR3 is TGTGCCAGCAGCTTACAGGATAGCAATCAGCCCCAGCATTTT. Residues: CASSLQDSNQPQHF.

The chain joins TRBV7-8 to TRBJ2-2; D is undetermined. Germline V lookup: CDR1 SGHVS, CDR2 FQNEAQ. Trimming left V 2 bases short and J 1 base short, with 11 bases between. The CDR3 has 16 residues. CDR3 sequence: CASSLFGQMNTGELFF. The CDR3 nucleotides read TGTGCCAGCAGCTTATTCGGGCAGATGAACACCGGGGAGCTGTTTTTT. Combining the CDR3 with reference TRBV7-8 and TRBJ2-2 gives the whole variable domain GAGVSQSPRYKVAKRGQDVALRCDPISGHVSLFWYQQALGQGPEFLTYFQNEAQLDKSGLPSDRFFAERPEGSVSTLKIQRTQQEDSAVYLCASSLFGQMNTGELFFGEGSRLTVL.